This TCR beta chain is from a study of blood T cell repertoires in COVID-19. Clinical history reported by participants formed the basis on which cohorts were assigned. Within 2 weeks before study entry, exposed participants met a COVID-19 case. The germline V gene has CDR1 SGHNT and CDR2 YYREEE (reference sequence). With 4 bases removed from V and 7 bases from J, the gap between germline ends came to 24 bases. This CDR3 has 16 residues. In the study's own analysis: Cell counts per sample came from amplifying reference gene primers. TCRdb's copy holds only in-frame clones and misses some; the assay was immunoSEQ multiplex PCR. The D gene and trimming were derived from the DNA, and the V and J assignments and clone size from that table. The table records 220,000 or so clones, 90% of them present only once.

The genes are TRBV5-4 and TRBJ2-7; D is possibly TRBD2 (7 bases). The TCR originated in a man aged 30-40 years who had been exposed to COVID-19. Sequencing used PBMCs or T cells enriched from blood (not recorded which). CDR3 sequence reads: CASSPTGTSGGREQYF. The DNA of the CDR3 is TGTGCCAGCAGCCCGACGGGCACTTCGGGGGGCCGAGAGCAGTACTTC.